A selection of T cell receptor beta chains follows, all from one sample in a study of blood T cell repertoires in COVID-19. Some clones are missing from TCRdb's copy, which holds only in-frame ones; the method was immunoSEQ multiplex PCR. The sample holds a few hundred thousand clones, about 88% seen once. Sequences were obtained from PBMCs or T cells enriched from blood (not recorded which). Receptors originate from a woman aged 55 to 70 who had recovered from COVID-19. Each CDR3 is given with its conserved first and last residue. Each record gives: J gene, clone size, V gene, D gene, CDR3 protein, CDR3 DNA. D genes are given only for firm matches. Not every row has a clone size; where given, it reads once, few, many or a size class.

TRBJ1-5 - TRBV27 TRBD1 CASRPQQGSSNQPQHF TGTGCCAGCAGGCCGCAACAGGGGAGCAGCAATCAGCCCCAGCATTTT
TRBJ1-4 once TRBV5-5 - CASSLPGGTNEKLFF TGTGCCAGCAGCTTGCCCGGAGGGACTAATGAAAAACTGTTTTTT
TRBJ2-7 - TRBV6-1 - CASSEAAGLSLYEQYF TGTGCCAGCAGTGAAGCAGCCGGTCTATCCCTCTACGAGCAGTACTTC
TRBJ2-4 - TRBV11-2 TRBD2 CASSLDLGPRVAGNIQYF TGTGCCAGCAGCTTAGATTTGGGGCCCCGGGTAGCGGGAAACATTCAGTACTTC
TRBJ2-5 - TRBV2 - CASSPRETQYF TGTGCCAGCTCCCCCAGGGAGACCCAGTACTTC
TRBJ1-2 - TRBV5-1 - CASSLLGANNYGYTF TGCGCCAGCAGCTTGCTTGGGGCAAATAACTATGGCTACACCTTC
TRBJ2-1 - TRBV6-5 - CASRQGGLREQFF TGTGCCTCCAGACAGGGAGGCCTCAGGGAGCAGTTCTTC
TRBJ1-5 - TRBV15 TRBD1 CATSRVTGGPDQPQHF TGTGCCACCAGCAGGGTTACAGGGGGTCCGGATCAGCCCCAGCATTTT
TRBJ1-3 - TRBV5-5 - CASSFQVLRGGNTIYF TGTGCCAGCAGCTTCCAGGTCCTCCGGGGTGGAAACACCATATATTTT
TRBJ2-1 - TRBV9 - CASSVGKHNEQFF TGTGCCAGCAGCGTAGGCAAGCACAATGAGCAGTTCTTC
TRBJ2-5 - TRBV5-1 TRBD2 CASSLGSGGQETQYF TGCGCCAGCAGCTTGGGTAGCGGGGGGCAAGAGACCCAGTACTTC
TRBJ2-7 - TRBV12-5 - CASGLVRGGSYEQYF TGTGCTAGTGGTTTGGTCAGAGGGGGATCCTACGAGCAGTACTTC
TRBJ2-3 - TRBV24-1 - CATSYNTDTQYF TGTGCCACCAGCTATAACACAGATACGCAGTATTTT
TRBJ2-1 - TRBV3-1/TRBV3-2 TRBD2 CASHLAGGHNEQFF TGTGCCAGCCACCTAGCGGGGGGTCACAATGAGCAGTTCTTC
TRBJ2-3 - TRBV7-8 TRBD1 CASSPGQDTDTQYF TGTGCCAGCAGCCCCGGACAGGACACAGATACGCAGTATTTT
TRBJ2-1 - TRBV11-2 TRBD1 CASSFHRGFPYNEQFF TGTGCCAGCAGCTTCCACAGGGGGTTCCCCTACAATGAGCAGTTCTTC
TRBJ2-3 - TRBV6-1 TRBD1 CASSERPQGARADTQYF TGTGCCAGCAGTGAAAGGCCACAGGGGGCGCGGGCAGATACGCAGTATTTT
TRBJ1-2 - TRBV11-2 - CASSLVTYGYTF TGTGCCAGCAGCTTAGTCACATATGGCTACACCTTC
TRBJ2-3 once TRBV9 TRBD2 CASSASSSGRADTQYF TGTGCCAGCAGCGCATCCTCTAGCGGGAGGGCAGATACGCAGTATTTT
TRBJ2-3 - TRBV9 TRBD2 CASSPREGTTDTQYF TGTGCCAGCAGCCCTCGGGAGGGGACCACAGATACGCAGTATTTT
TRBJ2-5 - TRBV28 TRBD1 CASKGTGGWETQYF TGTGCCAGCAAGGGGACAGGGGGTTGGGAGACCCAGTACTTC
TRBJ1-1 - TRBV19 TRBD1 CASSRTGGETEAFF TGTGCCAGTAGCCGGACAGGGGGCGAGACTGAAGCTTTCTTT
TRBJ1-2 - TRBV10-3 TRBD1 CAISGPGTGTNYGYTF TGTGCCATCAGTGGACCCGGGACAGGGACAAACTATGGCTACACCTTC
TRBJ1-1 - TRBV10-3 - CAIREGRDTEAFF TGTGCCATCAGAGAAGGCAGGGACACTGAAGCTTTCTTT
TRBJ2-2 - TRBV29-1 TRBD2 CSASSGGSTGELFF TGCAGCGCCTCATCCGGGGGGAGCACCGGGGAGCTGTTTTTT
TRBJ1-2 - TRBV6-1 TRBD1 CASSEGQGAGKDGYTF TGTGCCAGCAGTGAAGGACAGGGGGCTGGTAAGGATGGCTACACCTTC
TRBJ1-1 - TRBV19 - CASSPLRGRGNTEAFF TGTGCCAGTAGTCCCCTCCGAGGGAGAGGGAACACTGAAGCTTTCTTT
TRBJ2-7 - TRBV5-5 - CATTTDSQAYEQYF TGTGCCACTACAACGGACAGCCAGGCCTACGAGCAGTACTTC
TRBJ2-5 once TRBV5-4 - CASSPPGQLYQETQYF TGTGCCAGCAGCCCTCCCGGACAGCTGTACCAAGAGACCCAGTACTTC
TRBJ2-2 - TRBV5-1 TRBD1 CASSVQGAGTGELFF TGCGCCAGCAGCGTTCAGGGGGCTGGCACCGGGGAGCTGTTTTTT
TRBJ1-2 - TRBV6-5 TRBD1 CASSSQGGRYGYTF TGTGCCAGCAGTTCACAGGGGGGGCGGTATGGCTACACCTTC
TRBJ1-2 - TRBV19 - CASSIEGLYGYTF TGTGCCAGTAGTATTGAAGGACTCTATGGCTACACCTTC
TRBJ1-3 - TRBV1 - CTSSQGPGSGNTIYF TGCACCAGCAGCCAAGGCCCAGGGTCTGGAAACACCATATATTTT
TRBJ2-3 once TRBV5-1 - CASSLRLPSTDTQYF TGCGCCAGCAGCTTGCGTCTCCCTAGCACAGATACGCAGTATTTT
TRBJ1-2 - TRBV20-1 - CSASIRGTNNYGYTF TGCAGTGCTAGTATCAGGGGTACGAATAACTATGGCTACACCTTC
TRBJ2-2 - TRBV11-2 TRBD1 CASSRTGGTGELFF TGTGCCAGCAGCCGAACAGGGGGCACCGGGGAGCTGTTTTTT
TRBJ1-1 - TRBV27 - CASSFLSGNTEAFF TGTGCCAGCAGTTTTTTGAGTGGGAACACTGAAGCTTTCTTT
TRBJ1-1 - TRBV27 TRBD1 CASRVQGKNTEAFF TGTGCCAGCAGGGTACAGGGGAAGAACACTGAAGCTTTCTTT
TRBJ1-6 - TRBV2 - CASSWDTPYNSPLHF TGTGCCAGCAGTTGGGACACCCCCTATAATTCACCCCTCCACTTT
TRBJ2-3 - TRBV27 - CASSPPGTFPTDTQYF TGTGCCAGCAGTCCACCGGGGACTTTTCCCACAGATACGCAGTATTTT